This T cell receptor beta chain emerged from a study of long-term antiretroviral therapy in people with HIV. There are a few counts of this clone. The antigen is not known. Notes on the study in general: HIV repertoires showed narrower CDR3 length ranges than controls.

The immunoSEQ assay was v3.0, run at survey level. This table comes from immunoSEQ multiplex PCR, and its TCRdb copy is limited to in-frame clones, with some not included. This table has roughly 20,000 clones, approximately 86% appearing once. The V segment lost 7 bases and the J segment 2 bases; nucleotides outside the gene matches: 9. The length of the CDR3 is 15 residues. Per germline, CDR1 SGHRS and CDR2 YFSETQ. Sequences were derived from unsorted PBMCs, sampled roughly 4 years after starting antiretroviral therapy. The sequence was collected from a man between 18 and 35 years old with HIV. This rearrangement joins TRBV5-1 to TRBJ2-3, with 8 bases lining up with TRBD1. The CDR3 DNA reads TGCGCCAGCTGTCAGGGGGCGCGGGACACAGATACGCAGTATTTT. It yields the protein CASCQGARDTDTQYF.